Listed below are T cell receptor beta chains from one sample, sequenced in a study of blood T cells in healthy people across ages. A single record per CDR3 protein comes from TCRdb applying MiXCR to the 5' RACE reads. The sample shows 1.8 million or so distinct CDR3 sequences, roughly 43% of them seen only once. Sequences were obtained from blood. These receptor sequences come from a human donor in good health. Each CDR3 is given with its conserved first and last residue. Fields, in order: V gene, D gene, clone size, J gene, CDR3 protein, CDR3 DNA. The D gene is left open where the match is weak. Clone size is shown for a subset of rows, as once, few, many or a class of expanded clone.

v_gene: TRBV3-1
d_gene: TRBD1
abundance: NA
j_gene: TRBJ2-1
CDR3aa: CASSRTGMDNEQFF
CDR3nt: TGTGCCAGCAGCCGGACAGGGATGGACAATGAGCAGTTCTTC

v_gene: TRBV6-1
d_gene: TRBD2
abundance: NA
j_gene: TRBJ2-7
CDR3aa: CASKITSGTYEQYF
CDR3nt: TGTGCCAGCAAAATCACTAGCGGAACCTACGAGCAGTACTTC

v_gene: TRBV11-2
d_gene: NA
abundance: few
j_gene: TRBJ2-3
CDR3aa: CASSSTTGKWDTQYF
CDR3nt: TGTGCCAGCAGCTCCACTACAGGGAAGTGGGATACGCAGTATTTT

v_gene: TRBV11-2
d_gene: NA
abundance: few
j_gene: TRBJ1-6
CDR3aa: CASSLQGIGSPLHF
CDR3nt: TGTGCCAGCAGCTTACAGGGGATTGGTTCACCCCTCCACTTT

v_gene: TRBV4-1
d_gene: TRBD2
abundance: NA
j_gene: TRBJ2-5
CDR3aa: CASSQVGLAKETQYF
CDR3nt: TGCGCCAGCAGCCAAGTGGGACTAGCCAAAGAGACCCAGTACTTC

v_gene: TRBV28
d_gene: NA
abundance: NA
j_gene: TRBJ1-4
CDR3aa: CASSLGRVDEKLFF
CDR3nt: TGTGCCAGCAGTTTAGGCAGGGTGGATGAAAAACTGTTTTTT

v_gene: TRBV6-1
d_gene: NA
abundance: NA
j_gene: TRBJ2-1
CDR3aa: CASRAGQTYNEQFF
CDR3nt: TGTGCCAGCAGGGCGGGACAGACCTACAATGAGCAGTTCTTC

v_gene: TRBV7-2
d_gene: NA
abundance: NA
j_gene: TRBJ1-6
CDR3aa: CASRSTQPNSPLHF
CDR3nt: TGTGCCAGCCGGTCGACCCAACCTAATTCACCCCTCCACTTT

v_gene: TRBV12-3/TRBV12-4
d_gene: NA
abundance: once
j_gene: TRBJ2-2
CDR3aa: CASSLQFNSTTNTGELFF
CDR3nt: TGTGCCAGCAGCCTGCAGTTCAATAGCACTACGAACACCGGGGAGCTGTTTTTT

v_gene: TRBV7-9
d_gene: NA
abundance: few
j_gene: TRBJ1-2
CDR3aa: CASSLPGIYGYTF
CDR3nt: TGTGCCAGCAGCTTACCAGGGATCTATGGCTACACCTTC

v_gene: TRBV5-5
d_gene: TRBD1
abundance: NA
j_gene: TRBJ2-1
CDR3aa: CASSSPTGKSDNEQFF
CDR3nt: TGTGCCAGCAGCTCCCCGACAGGGAAGTCTGACAATGAGCAGTTCTTC

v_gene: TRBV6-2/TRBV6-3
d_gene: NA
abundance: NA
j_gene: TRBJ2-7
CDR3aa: CASSRRDNYEQYF
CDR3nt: TGTGCCAGCAGCCGACGCGACAACTACGAGCAGTACTTC

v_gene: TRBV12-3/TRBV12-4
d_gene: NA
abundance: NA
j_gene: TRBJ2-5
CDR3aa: CASSFETRRETQYF
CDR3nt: TGTGCCAGCAGTTTCGAGACTAGGAGGGAGACCCAGTACTTC

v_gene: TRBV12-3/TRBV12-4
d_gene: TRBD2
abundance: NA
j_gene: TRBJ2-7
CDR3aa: CASSRQGLDQYF
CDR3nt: TGTGCCAGCAGTCGCCAAGGACTAGATCAGTACTTC

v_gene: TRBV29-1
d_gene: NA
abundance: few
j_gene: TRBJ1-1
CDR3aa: CSVEDQRETEAFF
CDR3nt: TGCAGCGTTGAAGATCAGCGGGAGACTGAAGCTTTCTTT

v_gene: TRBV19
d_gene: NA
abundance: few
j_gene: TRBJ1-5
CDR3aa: CASSIWGEINQPQHF
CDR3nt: TGTGCCAGTAGTATTTGGGGGGAGATCAATCAGCCCCAGCATTTT

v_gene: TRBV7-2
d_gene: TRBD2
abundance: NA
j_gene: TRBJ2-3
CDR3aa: CASSIAGFTDTQYF
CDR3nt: TGTGCCAGCAGCATAGCGGGGTTCACAGATACGCAGTATTTT

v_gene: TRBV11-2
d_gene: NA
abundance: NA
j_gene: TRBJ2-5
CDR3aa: CASSLFGGPKRETQYF
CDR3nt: TGTGCCAGCAGCTTATTTGGGGGTCCTAAGAGGGAGACCCAGTACTTC

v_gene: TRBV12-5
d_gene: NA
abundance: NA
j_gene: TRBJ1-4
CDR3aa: CASGFLVQATNEKLFF
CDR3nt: TGTGCTAGTGGTTTTTTGGTTCAGGCAACTAATGAAAAACTGTTTTTT

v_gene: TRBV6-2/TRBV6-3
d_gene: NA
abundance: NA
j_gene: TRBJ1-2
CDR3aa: CASSALTGSYGYTF
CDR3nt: TGTGCCAGCAGTGCGCTGACAGGATCCTATGGCTACACCTTC

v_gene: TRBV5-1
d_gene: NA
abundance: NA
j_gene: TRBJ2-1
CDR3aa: CASSLDPGPNNEQFF
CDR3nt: TGCGCCAGCAGCTTGGACCCAGGGCCCAACAATGAGCAGTTCTTC

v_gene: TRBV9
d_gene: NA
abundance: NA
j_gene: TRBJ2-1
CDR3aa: CASSGGPDAYNEQFF
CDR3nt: TGTGCCAGCAGCGGAGGGCCGGACGCCTACAATGAGCAGTTCTTC

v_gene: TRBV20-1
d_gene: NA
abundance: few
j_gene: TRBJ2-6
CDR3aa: CSASGALSSGANVLTF
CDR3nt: TGCAGCGCCTCGGGCGCTCTTAGCTCTGGGGCCAACGTCCTGACTTTC

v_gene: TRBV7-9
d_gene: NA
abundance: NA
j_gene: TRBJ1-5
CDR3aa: CASSPDPGISNQPQHF
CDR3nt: TGTGCCAGCAGCCCAGATCCCGGTATAAGCAATCAGCCCCAGCATTTT

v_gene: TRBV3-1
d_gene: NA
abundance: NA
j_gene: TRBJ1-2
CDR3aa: CASSAPPYNYGYTF
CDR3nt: TGTGCCAGCAGCGCACCACCGTACAACTATGGCTACACCTTC

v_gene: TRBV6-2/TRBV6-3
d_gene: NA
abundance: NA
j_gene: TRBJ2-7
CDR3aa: CASSYNIWAELGYEQYF
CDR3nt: TGTGCCAGCAGTTACAACATCTGGGCAGAATTGGGCTACGAGCAGTACTTC

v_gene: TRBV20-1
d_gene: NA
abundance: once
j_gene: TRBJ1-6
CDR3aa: CSAWGRSGPPLHF
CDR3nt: TGCAGTGCCTGGGGCCGCTCCGGTCCTCCCCTCCACTTT

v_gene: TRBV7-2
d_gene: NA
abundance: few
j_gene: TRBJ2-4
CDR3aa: CASSALEGGRPMVQYF
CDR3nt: TGTGCCAGCAGCGCCCTAGAAGGGGGTCGACCTATGGTTCAGTACTTC

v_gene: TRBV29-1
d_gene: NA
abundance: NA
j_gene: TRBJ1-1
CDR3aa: CSVPGSMAEAFF
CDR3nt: TGCAGCGTCCCCGGGTCTATGGCTGAAGCTTTCTTT

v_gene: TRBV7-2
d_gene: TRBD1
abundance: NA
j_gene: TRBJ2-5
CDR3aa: CASGLGQGIETQYF
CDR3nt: TGTGCCAGCGGCCTGGGACAGGGAATTGAGACCCAGTACTTC

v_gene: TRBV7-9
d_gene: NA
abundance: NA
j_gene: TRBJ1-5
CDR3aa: CARWAVLPQHF
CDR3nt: TGTGCCAGGTGGGCCGTATTGCCCCAGCATTTT

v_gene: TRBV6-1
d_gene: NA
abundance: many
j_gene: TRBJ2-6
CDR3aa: CASISYAGYSLSGANVLTF
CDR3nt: TGTGCCAGTATAAGTTACGCAGGGTACAGCCTCTCTGGGGCCAACGTCCTGACTTTC

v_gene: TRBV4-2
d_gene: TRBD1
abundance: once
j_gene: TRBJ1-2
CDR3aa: CVSSSLGGDYGYTF
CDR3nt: TGTGTCAGCAGTTCTCTAGGGGGCGACTATGGCTACACCTTC

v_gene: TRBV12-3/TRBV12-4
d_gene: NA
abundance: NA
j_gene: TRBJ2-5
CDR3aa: CASSWGRSGEKTQYF
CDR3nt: TGTGCCAGCAGTTGGGGAAGGTCAGGGGAAAAGACCCAGTACTTC

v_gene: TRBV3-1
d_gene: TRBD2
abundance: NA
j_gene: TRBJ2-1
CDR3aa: CASSQDGGGNEQFF
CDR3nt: TGTGCCAGCAGCCAAGATGGCGGGGGCAATGAGCAGTTCTTC

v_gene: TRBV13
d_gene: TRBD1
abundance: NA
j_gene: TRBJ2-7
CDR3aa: CASSQMGQNYEQYF
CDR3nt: TGTGCCAGCAGCCAAATGGGACAGAACTACGAGCAGTACTTC

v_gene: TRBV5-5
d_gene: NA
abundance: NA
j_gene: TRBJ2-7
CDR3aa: CASSLTGTTYNEQYF
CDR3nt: TGTGCCAGCAGCTTGACAGGGACAACCTACAATGAGCAGTACTTC

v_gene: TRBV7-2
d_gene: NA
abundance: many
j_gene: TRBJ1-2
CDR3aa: CASSLVSNYGYTF
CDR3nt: TGTGCCAGCAGTTTAGTGAGCAACTATGGCTACACCTTC

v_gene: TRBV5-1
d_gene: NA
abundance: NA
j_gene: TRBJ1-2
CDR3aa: CASSGLGTDPTTNYGYTF
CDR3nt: TGCGCCAGCAGCGGACTGGGGACGGATCCTACCACTAACTATGGCTACACCTTC

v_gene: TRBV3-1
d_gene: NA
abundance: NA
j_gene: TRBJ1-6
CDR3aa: CASSQGSSSPLHF
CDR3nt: TGTGCCAGCAGCCAAGGCAGTAGTTCACCCCTCCACTTT

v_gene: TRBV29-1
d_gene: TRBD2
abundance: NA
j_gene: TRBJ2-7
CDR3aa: CSVGFRLAGGYEQYF
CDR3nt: TGCAGCGTTGGTTTCCGGCTAGCGGGGGGCTACGAGCAGTACTTC

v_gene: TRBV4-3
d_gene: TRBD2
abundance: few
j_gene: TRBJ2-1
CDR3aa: CASSQHRLAGYNEQFF
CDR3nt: TGCGCCAGCAGCCAGCATCGACTAGCGGGGTACAATGAGCAGTTCTTC

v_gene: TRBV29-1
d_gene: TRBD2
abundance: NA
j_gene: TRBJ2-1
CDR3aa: CSVQALAGAYNEQFF
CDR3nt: TGCAGCGTCCAGGCCCTAGCGGGGGCCTACAATGAGCAGTTCTTC

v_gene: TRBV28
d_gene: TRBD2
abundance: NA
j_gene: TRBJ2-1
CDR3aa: CASWDPLPVSGGDNEQFF
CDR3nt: TGTGCCAGCTGGGACCCCCTACCCGTGAGCGGGGGGGACAATGAGCAGTTCTTC

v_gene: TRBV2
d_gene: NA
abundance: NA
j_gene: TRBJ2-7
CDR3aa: CASSKYTYNEQYF
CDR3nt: TGTGCCAGCAGCAAGTACACCTACAATGAGCAGTACTTC